The present T cell receptor beta chain was sequenced within a study of breast tumors, draining lymph nodes, adjacent tissues. The study, taken as a whole, reports: Data only fit, rather than demonstrated, lymph node origin of most tumor T cells. Tumor TCR diversity was below lymph nodes but above nontumor tissue. Tumor and nontumor repertoires were significantly more similar in luminal-like than in basal-like breast cancer.

This CDR3 spans 14 amino acids. Germline CDR1 and CDR2: SGHTA and FQGTGA. V shed 4 bases, J shed 7 bases, and the junction held 4 bases outside the gene matches. Points on this clonotype: The antigen is undetermined.

One entry per CDR3 protein, called by TCRdb with MiXCR from the multiplex PCR reads. The sample has approximately 52,000 distinct CDR3 sequences; roughly 40% are singletons. What was sequenced was breast tumor tissue. This sequence joins TRBV7-3 and TRBJ2-1; 10 bases fit TRBD2. The receptor was derived from a female donor with breast cancer. Some clones in this sample may be carry-over from other donors' samples. In nucleotides, the CDR3 is TGTGCCAGCAGCTCCGGACTAGCGGCTAATGAGCAGTTCTTC. It encodes CASSSGLAANEQFF.